This entry is about one T cell receptor beta chain. Data came from immunoSEQ multiplex PCR; TCRdb stores just in-frame clones and leaves some out. The sample lists some 2.3 million clones; 80% to 95% were seen once. From germline, CDR1 is SGHDT and CDR2 YYEEEE. This CDR3 is 13 amino acids long. V was trimmed by 4 bases and J by 5 bases, leaving 9 bases between them. This sample stems from a study of shared clonotypes between healthy human individuals. Sequencing used naive CD4+ T cells from PBMCs. Subset noted: CD45RA+ positively selected. The receptor's source is a man between 18 and 29 years old in good health. Some clones in this sample may be carry-over from other donors' samples. The chain uses TRBV5-6 and TRBJ1-4, with D tentatively TRBD1 (5 bases). CDR3 DNA sequence: TGTGCCAGCAGCCGAAGACAGAATGAAAAACTGTTTTTT. The encoded protein is CASSRRQNEKLFF.